This T cell receptor beta chain was captured in a study of metastatic and nonmetastatic thyroid tumors. Each patient came to thyroid surgery without any prior treatment (of any kind). Methods used by the authors: Variation in CDR3 across clinicopathological groups served as the basis for constructing a distant-metastasis classifier in papillary thyroid cancer. TCRdb reanalyzed the PCR reads with MiXCR. V and J calls and clone size were set by TCRdb, not the authors. The sample holds about 7,300 clones, more than 25% seen once. This clone is termed medium-sized. What it binds is not known. General observations from the study: As reported, TCR beta diversity in blood and tumor was significantly higher in malignant thyroid tumors than in benign nodules.

Trimming stripped 8 bases from V and 4 bases from J, with 13 bases between. Germline V CDR1 and CDR2: MNHNS, SASEGT. The CDR3 consists of 13 residues. The V call is TRBV6-1, the J call TRBJ2-3, with no clear D. The TCR originated in a female donor with papillary thyroid cancer or a benign thyroid nodule (not recorded which). Some clones in this sample may be carry-over from other donors' samples. Sequenced input: tumor tissue. CDR3 region: CASRRTVADTQYF. CDR3 nucleotide sequence: TGTGCCAGCCGAAGGACGGTCGCAGATACGCAGTATTTT.